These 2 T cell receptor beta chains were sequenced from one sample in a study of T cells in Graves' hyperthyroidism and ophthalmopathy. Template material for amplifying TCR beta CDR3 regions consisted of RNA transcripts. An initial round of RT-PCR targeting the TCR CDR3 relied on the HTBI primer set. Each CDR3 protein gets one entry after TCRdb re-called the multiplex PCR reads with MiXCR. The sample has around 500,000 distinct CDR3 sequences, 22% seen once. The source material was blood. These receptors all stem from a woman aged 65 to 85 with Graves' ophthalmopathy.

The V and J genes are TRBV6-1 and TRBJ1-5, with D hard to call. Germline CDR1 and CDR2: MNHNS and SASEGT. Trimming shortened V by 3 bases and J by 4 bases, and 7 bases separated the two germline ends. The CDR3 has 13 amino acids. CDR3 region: CASSDAGNQPQHF. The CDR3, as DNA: TGTGCCAGCAGTGATGCGGGAAATCAGCCCCAGCATTTT.

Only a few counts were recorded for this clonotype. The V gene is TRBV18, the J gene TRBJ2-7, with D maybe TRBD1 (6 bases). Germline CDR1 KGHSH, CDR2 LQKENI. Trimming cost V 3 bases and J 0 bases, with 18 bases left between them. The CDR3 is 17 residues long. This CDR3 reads CASSPGPPTGHSYEQYF. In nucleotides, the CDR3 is TGTGCCAGCTCACCCGGACCCCCGACAGGACACTCCTACGAGCAGTACTTC.